This TCR beta chain appears in the sequencing data of a study of blood T cells in healthy people across ages. Whole-study context: Template switching caught about one barcoded beta molecule for each two T cells.

Together with a sample-barcoded 5' primer, a J-beta primer mix was included in a second PCR lasting about 7 to 11 cycles. TCRdb reprocessed the 5' RACE reads with MiXCR, giving one entry per CDR3 protein. Counted here are about 1.4 million distinct CDR3 sequences, roughly 60% occurring once; the ten biggest clones make up under 8.5%. CDR3 length: 12 amino acids. V lost 4 bases and J 9 bases, leaving 10 bases between the germline ends. Per the germline V gene, CDR1 is SNHLY and CDR2 is FYNNEI. Findings and caveats of the study: Donor CMV infection status was unknown, possibly confounding age-related changes in expanded clonotypes.

This clonotype came up once. The antigen is unknown. Specimen: blood. This rearrangement joins TRBV2 to TRBJ2-1; D gene uncertain. This receptor was taken from a man in his late teens or twenties in good health. DNA of the CDR3: TGTGCCAGCAGTGGTAGAGAGCGTGAGCAGTTCTTC. Translated, it gives CASSGREREQFF.